These 10 T cell receptor beta chains were all obtained from the same sample, sequenced in a study of blood T cells in healthy people across ages (dated by TCRdb to the mid-2010s). The library relied on 5' RACE. TCRdb records Illumina HiSeq 2500 as the sequencer. A second PCR of roughly 7 to 11 cycles was performed with a sample-barcoded 5' primer and a J-beta primer mix. The public reads were quality trimmed at Q25 with fastp and then assembled into clones with MiXCR by TCRdb, keeping productive beta chains. When rows share a CDR3 protein, they turn into one entry using the most common DNA and genes. The sample data list some 1,500,000 distinct CDR3 sequences, and 40% to 45% of these were observed just once. More than 4% of the sample goes to the ten largest clones. The material sequenced was blood. The receptors here all came from a woman between 18 and 29 years old in good health.

This clonotype was detected a few times. The genes are TRBV5-5 and TRBJ2-3; D not resolved. V shed 4 bases and J shed 3 bases, with 18 bases lying between them. Germline V gives CDR1 SGHKS, CDR2 YYEKEE (reference sequence). The CDR3 has 16 amino acids. Written as DNA, the CDR3 is TGTGCCAGCAGCCTCTCATGGGCTTCTGCTACAGATACGCAGTATTTT. Protein sequence: CASSLSWASATDTQYF.

This clonotype appeared a few times. The chain recombines TRBV29-1 with TRBJ2-1; TRBD1 aligns across 7 bases. The ends lost 6 bases at V and 12 bases at J; junction bases unmatched: 8. This CDR3 is 11 amino acids long. In germline, CDR1 is SQVTM, CDR2 ANQGSEA. The CDR3 here is CSVQKQGMQFF. The CDR3 nucleotides read TGCAGCGTGCAAAAACAGGGGATGCAGTTCTTC.

J is TRBJ2-3 and V is TRBV6-2 or TRBV6-3; D remains ambiguous. Germline CDR1 is MNHEY and CDR2 is SVGEGT. V shed 4 bases and J shed 6 bases, with 11 bases lying between them. This CDR3 has 13 amino acids. CDR3 nucleotide sequence: TGTGCCAGCAGTTCCGCGGCCTGGGATACGCAGTATTTT. This translates into CASSSAAWDTQYF.

This clonotype has more than one count but fewer than ten. The chain carries TRBV20-1 and TRBJ1-6; D unresolved. Looked up from germline, CDR1 is DFQATT and CDR2 is SNEGSKA (reference sequence). The V end lost 2 bases, the J end lost 7 bases, and 15 bases lay between the germline ends. The CDR3 is 15 amino acids. CDR3 loop: CSARPPRPDNSPLHF. DNA of the CDR3: TGCAGTGCTAGACCCCCTCGGCCCGACAATTCACCCCTCCACTTT.

The CDR3 is CASSLDRAQYEQYF. As DNA, the CDR3 is TGTGCCAGCAGCCTCGACAGGGCGCAATACGAGCAGTACTTC. This rearrangement joins TRBV7-9 to TRBJ2-5; TRBD1 matches 7 bases. The DNA end favors TRBJ2-7, so the J call may be wrong. Germline CDR1 reads SEHNR; CDR2 reads FQNEAQ (reference sequence). CDR3 length: 14 residues.

In this sample, this clonotype turned up a few times. The chain joins TRBV4-1 to TRBJ2-4, with D perhaps TRBD1 or TRBD2 (6 bases each). The V gene lost 1 base and the J gene lost 0 bases, with 13 bases spanning the gap. The germline V gene has CDR1 MGHRA and CDR2 YSYEKL. This CDR3 region has 17 residues. CDR3 in amino acids: CASSQGGTLLAKNIQYF. Written as DNA, the CDR3 is TGCGCCAGCAGCCAAGGCGGGACACTCTTAGCCAAAAACATTCAGTACTTC.

With regard to this clonotype: A much larger clone lies one base from this, so it may be a read error. J is TRBJ2-7 and V is TRBV29-1; D uncertain. Germline V gene sequence: CDR1 SQVTM, CDR2 ANQGSEA. The CDR3 length is 11 residues. The DNA for the CDR3 is TGCGGCGTTGGTTCCGACTACGAGCAGTACTTC. This sequence encodes CGVGSDYEQYF.

J is TRBJ2-1 and V is TRBV29-1; no clear D gene. The CDR3 runs 14 residues. V was shortened by 2 bases and J by 0 bases, with 8 bases between the two germline ends. The germline gives CDR1 SQVTM, CDR2 ANQGSEA. DNA of the CDR3: TGCAGCGTTGAACTACATCCCTCCTACAATGAGCAGTTCTTC. As protein: CSVELHPSYNEQFF.

The sample holds a few counts of this clonotype. The genes are TRBV20-1 and TRBJ2-1; D is unresolved. V was trimmed by 1 base and J by 14 bases, leaving 18 bases between them. In germline, CDR1 is DFQATT, CDR2 SNEGSKA (reference sequence). This CDR3 comprises 13 residues. CDR3 in amino acids: CSARGAAESWEFF. In nucleotides, the CDR3 is TGCAGTGCTAGAGGTGCGGCCGAGAGTTGGGAGTTCTTC.

The chain links TRBV6-2 or TRBV6-3 to TRBJ2-3; D is ambiguous. The germline CDR1 and CDR2 sequences are MNHEY and SVGEGT. CDR3 length equals 17 residues. V shed 8 bases and J shed 1 base, with 22 bases lying between them. The CDR3 nucleotides are TGTGCCAGCTCAATCCGGGCTAGTCGACCCCGCACAGATACGCAGTATTTT. It translates to CASSIRASRPRTDTQYF.